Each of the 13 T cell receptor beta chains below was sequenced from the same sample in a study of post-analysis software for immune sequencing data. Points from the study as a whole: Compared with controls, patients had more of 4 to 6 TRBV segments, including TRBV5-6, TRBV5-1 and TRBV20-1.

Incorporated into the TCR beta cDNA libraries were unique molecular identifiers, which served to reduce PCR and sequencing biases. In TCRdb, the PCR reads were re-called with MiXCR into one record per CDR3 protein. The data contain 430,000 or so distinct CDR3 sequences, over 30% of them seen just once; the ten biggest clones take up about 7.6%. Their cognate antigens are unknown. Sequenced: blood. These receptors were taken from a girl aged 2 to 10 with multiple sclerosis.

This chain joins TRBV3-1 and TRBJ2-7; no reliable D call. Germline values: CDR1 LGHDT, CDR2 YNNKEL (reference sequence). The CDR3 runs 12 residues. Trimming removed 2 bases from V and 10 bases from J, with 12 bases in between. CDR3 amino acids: CASSQRYRAQYF. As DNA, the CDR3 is TGTGCCAGCAGCCAAAGGTACAGAGCTCAGTACTTC.

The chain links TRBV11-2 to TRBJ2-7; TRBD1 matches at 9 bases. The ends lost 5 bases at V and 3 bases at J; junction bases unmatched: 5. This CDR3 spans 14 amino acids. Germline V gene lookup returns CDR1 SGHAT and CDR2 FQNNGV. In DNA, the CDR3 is TGTGCCAGCAGCCCAACGGGACAGGGCTACGAGCAGTACTTC. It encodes CASSPTGQGYEQYF.

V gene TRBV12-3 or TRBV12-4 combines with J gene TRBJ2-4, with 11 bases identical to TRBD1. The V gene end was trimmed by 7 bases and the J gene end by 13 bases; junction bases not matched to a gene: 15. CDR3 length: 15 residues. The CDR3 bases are TGTGCCAGCACCGTCTCCGGACAGGGGGCTGGGGAGCAGTACTTC. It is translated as CASTVSGQGAGEQYF.

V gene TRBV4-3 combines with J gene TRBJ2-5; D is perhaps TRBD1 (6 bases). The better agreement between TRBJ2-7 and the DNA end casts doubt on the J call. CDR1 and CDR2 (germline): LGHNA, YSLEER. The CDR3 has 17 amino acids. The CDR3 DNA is TGCGCCAGCAGCCAAGTCGAGTCAGGGGACGCCGCCTACGAGCAGTACTTC. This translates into CASSQVESGDAAYEQYF.

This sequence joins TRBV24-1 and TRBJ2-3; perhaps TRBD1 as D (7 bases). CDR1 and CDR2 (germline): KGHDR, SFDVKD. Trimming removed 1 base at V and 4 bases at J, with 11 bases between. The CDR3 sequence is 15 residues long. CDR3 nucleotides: TGTGCCACCAGTGATTTCGCCAGGGGGGCAGATACGCAGTATTTT. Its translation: CATSDFARGADTQYF.

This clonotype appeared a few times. CDR3 nucleotide sequence: TGTGCCAGCAAAAGGTGGGGAGAGACTAGCGGGAGGGACGAGCAGTACTTC. As protein: CASKRWGETSGRDEQYF. The V gene is TRBV28, the J gene TRBJ2-5; 14 bases fit TRBD2. The DNA end lines up better with TRBJ2-7; the J call may be wrong. Germline assignment: CDR1 MDHEN and CDR2 SYDVKM. This CDR3 has 17 amino acids.

The CDR3 sequence: CSSWGGGPNEQFF. Written as DNA, the CDR3 is TGCAGCTCTTGGGGGGGAGGGCCGAATGAGCAGTTCTTC. This chain uses TRBV29-1 with TRBJ2-1; 7 bases map to TRBD2. The CDR3 consists of 13 residues. Germline CDR1 and CDR2: SQVTM and ANQGSEA. V was clipped by 8 bases and J by 7 bases; unmatched bases: 11.

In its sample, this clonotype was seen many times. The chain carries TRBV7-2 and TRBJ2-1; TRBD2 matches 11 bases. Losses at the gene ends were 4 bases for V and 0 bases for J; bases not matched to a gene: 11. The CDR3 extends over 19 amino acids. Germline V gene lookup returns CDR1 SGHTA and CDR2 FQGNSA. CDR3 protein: CASSSPGLAAASSYNEQFF. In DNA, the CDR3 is TGTGCCAGCAGCTCCCCGGGACTAGCGGCCGCTAGCTCCTACAATGAGCAGTTCTTC.

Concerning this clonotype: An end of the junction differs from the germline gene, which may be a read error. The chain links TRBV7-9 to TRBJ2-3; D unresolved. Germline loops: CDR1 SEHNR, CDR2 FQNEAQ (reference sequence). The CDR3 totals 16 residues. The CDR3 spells CASSLGGLVGTDAQYF. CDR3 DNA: TGTGCCAGCAGCTTAGGGGGTTTGGTTGGCACAGATGCGCAGTATTTT. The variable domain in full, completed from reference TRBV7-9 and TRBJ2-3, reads DTGVSQNPRHKITKRGQNVTFRCDPISEHNRLYWYRQTLGQGPEFLTYFQNEAQLEKSRLLSDRFSAERPKGSFSTLEIQRTEQGDSAMYLCASSLGGLVGTDAQYFGPGTRLTVL.

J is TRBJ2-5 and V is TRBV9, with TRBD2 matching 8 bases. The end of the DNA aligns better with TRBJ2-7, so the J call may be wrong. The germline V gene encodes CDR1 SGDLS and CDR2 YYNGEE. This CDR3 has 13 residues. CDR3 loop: CASNQLAAVEQYF. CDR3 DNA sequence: TGTGCCAGCAATCAACTAGCGGCGGTCGAGCAGTACTTC.

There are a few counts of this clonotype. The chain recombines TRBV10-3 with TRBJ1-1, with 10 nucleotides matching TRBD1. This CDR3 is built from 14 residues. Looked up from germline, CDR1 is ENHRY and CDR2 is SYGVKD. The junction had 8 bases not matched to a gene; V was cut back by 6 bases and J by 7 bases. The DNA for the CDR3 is TGTGCCATCAGAGACGGGACAGGGGTCTTTGAAGCTTTCTTT. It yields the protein CAIRDGTGVFEAFF.

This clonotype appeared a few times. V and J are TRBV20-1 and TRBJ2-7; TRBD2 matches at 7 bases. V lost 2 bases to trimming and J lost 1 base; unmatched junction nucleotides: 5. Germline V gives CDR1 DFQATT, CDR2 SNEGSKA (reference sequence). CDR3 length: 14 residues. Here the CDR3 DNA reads TGCAGTGCTAGACAGCGGGGAAATTCCTACGAGCAGTACTTC. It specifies CSARQRGNSYEQYF.

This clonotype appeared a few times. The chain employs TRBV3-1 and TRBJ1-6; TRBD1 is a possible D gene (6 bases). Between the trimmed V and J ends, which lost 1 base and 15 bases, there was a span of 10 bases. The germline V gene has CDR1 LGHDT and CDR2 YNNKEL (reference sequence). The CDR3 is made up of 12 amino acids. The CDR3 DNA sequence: TGTGCCAGCAGCCAAGGGCTCAGGGGCCTCCACTTT. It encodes CASSQGLRGLHF.